This T cell receptor (beta chain) emerged from a study of blood T cell repertoires in COVID-19. Study as a whole: Both acute and convalescent COVID-19 samples were obtained from the United States, Italy and Spain. Sources were T cells, B-cell-depleted T cells, or PBMCs; the material itself was cDNA or gDNA.

Methods used by the authors: The authors estimated nucleated cell counts from reference gene primer amplification. The assay was immunoSEQ multiplex PCR, and TCRdb's table has in-frame clones only and misses some. That table gives V, J and clone size, and the DNA gave D and trimming. This sample yields roughly 240,000 clones, of which 75% to 90% are seen a single time; about 3% belongs to the top ten. The length of the CDR3 is 14 residues. From germline, CDR1 is SEHNR and CDR2 FQNEAQ (reference sequence). The V end lost 3 bases, the J end lost 2 bases, and 11 bases lay between the germline ends. The receptor was isolated from a woman younger than 45 who had recovered from COVID-19. The sample comprised peripheral blood. This chain links TRBV7-9 with TRBJ2-7; a possible D gene is TRBD1 (6 bases). DNA for the CDR3: TGTGCCAGCAGCTTTGAAGGGGGACCCTACGAGCAGTACTTC. It translates to CASSFEGGPYEQYF.